This passage covers 21 T cell receptor beta chains from one sample sequenced in a study of T cell clones after liver transplantation. Produced via immunoSEQ multiplex PCR; TCRdb's table is partial and in-frame only. The sample contains about 120,000 clones, 90% of which appear only once. The sequenced sample was CD4+ T cells from blood, obtained 12 months after liver transplant. The source is a human patient who received a liver transplant. Some T cells may be transferred from the graft donor.

This clone was seen only a few times. V and J are TRBV30 and TRBJ2-3; D perhaps matches TRBD2 (5 bases). This CDR3 spans 14 amino acids. CDR1 and CDR2 (germline): GTSNPN, SVGIG (reference sequence). Trimming shortened V by 5 bases and J by 2 bases, and 14 bases separated the two germline ends. The CDR3 sequence is CAWDRETFTDTQYF. The DNA of the CDR3 is TGTGCCTGGGACCGGGAAACTTTCACAGATACGCAGTATTTT.

The rearrangement links TRBV9 to TRBJ1-2; D remains ambiguous. The CDR3 contains 15 residues. The germline V gene has CDR1 SGDLS and CDR2 YYNGEE. V dropped 2 bases and J dropped 5 bases, with 16 bases sitting between them. CDR3 in amino acids: CASSVELHGSYGYTF. CDR3 bases: TGTGCCAGCAGCGTCGAATTACATGGATCTTATGGCTACACCTTC.

This rearrangement joins TRBV7-3 to TRBJ2-2, with 11 bases matching TRBD1. CDR1 SGHTA and CDR2 FQGTGA come from the germline V gene. CDR3 size: 17 residues. V was pared by 2 bases and J by 5 bases, with 7 bases of the junction left unmatched. In nucleotides, the CDR3 is TGTGCCAGCAGCTTATCAGGACAGGGGGCGAGAACCGGGGAGCTGTTTTTT. Amino acids: CASSLSGQGARTGELFF.

The rearrangement joins TRBV29-1 to TRBJ2-1, with 7 positions matching TRBD2. The CDR3 runs 14 residues. Germline V gene sequence: CDR1 SQVTM, CDR2 ANQGSEA. J was trimmed by 8 bases and V by 5 bases; bases with no gene match: 12. CDR3 in amino acids: CSVPISRLAYEQFF. CDR3 nucleotide sequence: TGCAGCGTTCCTATATCTAGACTAGCCTATGAGCAGTTCTTC.

This rearrangement joins TRBV6-1 to TRBJ1-1; D unclear. Germline CDR1 MNHNS, CDR2 SASEGT. The V end lost 3 bases, the J end lost 9 bases, and 20 bases lay between the germline ends. This CDR3 spans 15 amino acids. CDR3 nucleotides: TGTGCCAGCAGTGATATGGCTTTTTCCCGCTTTCAAGCTTTCTTT. This encodes CASSDMAFSRFQAFF.

For the CDR3, the DNA is TGCAGCGTTGGGGCCAGCGGGAACACTGAAGCTTTCTTT. Its translation: CSVGASGNTEAFF. The chain has TRBV29-1 and TRBJ1-1; D uncertain. Germline CDR1 and CDR2: SQVTM and ANQGSEA. This CDR3 is 13 amino acids long. V gave up 4 bases and J gave up 1 base, with 10 bases separating them.

This rearrangement joins TRBV29-1 to TRBJ1-1; D is unresolved. Germline-derived CDR1 and CDR2 are SQVTM and ANQGSEA. The CDR3 covers 11 residues. Trimming shortened V by 3 bases and J by 3 bases, and 5 bases separated the two germline ends. For the CDR3, the DNA is TGCAGCGTTGACCCAGACACTGAAGCTTTCTTT. Translation gives CSVDPDTEAFF.

This chain uses TRBV9 with TRBJ2-5; TRBD2 might be the D (6 bases). CDR1 is SGDLS and CDR2 is YYNGEE in the germline V gene. Deletions cut 5 bases from V and 3 bases from J, with 17 bases between. CDR3 length equals 15 residues. This CDR3 reads CASRGDSLEEETQYF. The CDR3 nucleotides are TGTGCCAGCAGAGGGGACTCTCTAGAGGAAGAGACCCAGTACTTC.

The V gene is TRBV18, the J gene TRBJ2-7; 13 bases map to TRBD2. The V segment lost 3 bases and the J segment 2 bases; nucleotides outside the gene matches: 1. The CDR3 covers 15 residues. Germline values: CDR1 KGHSH, CDR2 LQKENI. DNA of the CDR3: TGTGCCAGCTCACCGGGGACTAGCGGGACCTACGAGCAGTACTTC. Translation gives CASSPGTSGTYEQYF.

In DNA form, the CDR3 reads TGTGCTAGTGGAATGGGGACGGATAGCAATCAGCCCCAGCATTTT. Translation gives CASGMGTDSNQPQHF. The chain employs TRBV12-5 and TRBJ1-5; D is perhaps TRBD1 (5 bases). Germline lookup yields CDR1 LGHNT and CDR2 FRNRAP. CDR3 size: 15 residues. Trimming pared 6 bases from V and 0 bases from J, leaving 12 bases between.

The chain is built from TRBV5-1 and TRBJ2-1; 10 bases match TRBD2. This CDR3 is built from 17 residues. CDR1 and CDR2 from the germline V gene are SGHRS and YFSETQ. After removal of 4 bases from V and 5 bases from J, the junction contained 12 bases not matched to a gene. The CDR3 loop is CASSGRGLAGDHNEQFF. In DNA, the CDR3 is TGCGCCAGCAGCGGAAGAGGGCTAGCGGGAGACCACAATGAGCAGTTCTTC.

The V gene is TRBV27, the J gene TRBJ2-1; D is possibly TRBD1 or TRBD2 (6 bases each). Germline V gene lookup returns CDR1 MNHEY and CDR2 SMNVEV (reference sequence). Trimming cost V 5 bases and J 4 bases, with 21 bases left between them. CDR3 length: 17 amino acids. The CDR3, as DNA: TGTGCCAGCAGTCCCGGACAAGGCAGGGGACTTTACAATGAGCAGTTCTTC. Its translation is CASSPGQGRGLYNEQFF.

The chain joins TRBV5-1 to TRBJ2-3, with 8 positions matching TRBD2. J was trimmed by 2 bases and V by 2 bases; bases with no gene match: 4. CDR1 SGHRS and CDR2 YFSETQ come from the germline V gene. This CDR3 is 15 amino acids long. CDR3 region: CASSFIAGPTDTQYF. The CDR3 DNA sequence: TGCGCCAGCAGCTTTATAGCGGGACCCACAGATACGCAGTATTTT.

This clone was seen repeatedly, ten times or more. The DNA of the CDR3 is TGTGCCAGTAGTATCAAGCCCCTACAGGGCTACGAGCAGTACTTC. This gives the protein CASSIKPLQGYEQYF. This chain joins TRBV19 and TRBJ2-7; D is perhaps TRBD1 (6 bases). The CDR3 contains 15 residues. The germline V gene encodes CDR1 LNHDA and CDR2 SQIVND (reference sequence). V was trimmed by 3 bases and J by 3 bases, leaving 15 bases between them.

The chain links TRBV5-4 to TRBJ2-7; TRBD1 might be the D (6 bases). The V end lost 4 bases, the J end lost 3 bases, and 20 bases lay between the germline ends. The germline gives CDR1 SGHNT, CDR2 YYREEE (reference sequence). The CDR3 totals 16 residues. This CDR3 is CASSPTTGAPRYEQYF. The CDR3 coding sequence is TGTGCCAGCAGCCCCACGACAGGTGCCCCCCGCTACGAGCAGTACTTC.

The gene calls are TRBV2 and TRBJ1-5, with 7 bases that match TRBD1. Per germline, CDR1 SNHLY and CDR2 FYNNEI. After removal of 7 bases from V and 5 bases from J, the junction contained 8 bases not matched to a gene. CDR3 length equals 14 residues. CDR3 DNA: TGTGCCAGCATGGGTAGGGGGCTGTATCAGCCCCAGCATTTT. Residues: CASMGRGLYQPQHF.

The table lists this clone with a count of one. The genes are TRBV11-3 and TRBJ1-1; maybe TRBD1 (6 bases). CDR1 is SGHNT, CDR2 YENEEA, per germline. The CDR3 is made up of 14 amino acids. Trimming took off 5 bases at V and 5 bases at J, with 15 bases between the two ends. The CDR3 sequence is CASSQFERGTEAFF. As DNA, the CDR3 is TGTGCCAGCAGCCAATTCGAGAGGGGGACTGAAGCTTTCTTT.

This clone was detected a few times. J is TRBJ1-5 and V is TRBV28; TRBD1 agrees at 7 bases. The CDR3 loop spans 13 amino acids. J lost 5 bases, V lost 8 bases, and 6 bases had no gene match. The germline gives CDR1 MDHEN, CDR2 SYDVKM. The DNA for the CDR3 is TGTGCCAGCTCTGCGGACAGGTATCAGCCCCAGCATTTT. The encoded protein is CASSADRYQPQHF.

The genes are TRBV7-2 and TRBJ2-2; weak D call: TRBD1 (6 bases). This CDR3 comprises 17 residues. CDR1 SGHTA and CDR2 FQGNSA come from the germline V gene. V lost 0 bases, J lost 0 bases, and 11 bases lay in between. CDR3 DNA: TGTGCCAGCAGCTTAGCGGCGAGGACAGCGAACACCGGGGAGCTGTTTTTT. This sequence encodes CASSLAARTANTGELFF.

J is TRBJ2-3 and V is TRBV25-1; the match to TRBD1 covers 8 bases. Per the germline V gene, CDR1 is MGHDK and CDR2 is SYGVNS. The CDR3 sequence is 15 residues long. V dropped 2 bases and J dropped 6; count of bases not matched to a gene: 7. This CDR3 reads CASSEANRGVDTQYF. DNA for the CDR3: TGTGCCAGCAGTGAAGCGAACAGGGGGGTGGATACGCAGTATTTT.

The rearrangement joins TRBV6-6 to TRBJ1-4; 9 positions agree with TRBD1. V was pared by 7 bases and J by 7 bases, with 10 bases of the junction left unmatched. Per germline, CDR1 MNHNY and CDR2 SVGAGI (reference sequence). The CDR3 has 15 amino acids. The CDR3 loop is CASTLGDRDSEKLFF. The DNA for the CDR3 is TGTGCCAGCACTCTGGGGGACAGGGATAGTGAAAAACTGTTTTTT.